Listed below are T cell receptor beta chains from one sample, sequenced in a study of STAT3 mutations in large granular lymphocyte leukemia. Some clones are missing from TCRdb's copy, which holds only in-frame ones; the method was immunoSEQ multiplex PCR. The repertoire has around 39,000 clones, 70% to 90% of them found once; the top ten carry over 0.4%. The specimen sequenced was PBMCs. These receptors were obtained from a human donor with T large granular lymphocyte leukemia. Some clones in this sample may be carry-over from other donors' samples. Both conserved end residues are part of each CDR3. The D gene is left open where the match is weak. Clone size is stated in some rows and not others, as once, few, many or a class when expanded.

CASSSSRAMSSYEQYF	TGTGCCAGCAGCAGCTCCAGGGCCATGAGCTCCTACGAGCAGTACTTC	NA	TRBV7-8	TRBJ2-7	NA
CAWSVNNEKLFF	TGTGCCTGGAGTGTTAACAATGAAAAACTGTTTTTT	NA	TRBV30	TRBJ1-4	NA
CASSPGALSYNEQFF	TGTGCCAGCAGCCCAGGAGCCCTCTCCTACAATGAGCAGTTCTTC	NA	TRBV7-2	TRBJ2-1	NA
CASSFGFQPQHF	TGTGCCAGCAGTTTCGGGTTTCAGCCCCAGCATTTT	once	TRBV28	TRBJ1-5	NA
CASSQRSGGQGKNIQYF	TGCGCCAGCAGCCAACGAAGCGGGGGACAGGGCAAAAACATTCAGTACTTC	NA	TRBV4-3	TRBJ2-4	NA
CASSQAGPRNYGYTF	TGCGCCAGCAGCCAAGCAGGGCCGCGGAATTATGGCTACACCTTC	NA	TRBV4-1	TRBJ1-2	NA
CASSFQAGIGTEAFF	TGTGCCAGCAGCTTTCAGGCAGGGATCGGCACTGAAGCTTTCTTT	NA	TRBV7-6	TRBJ1-1	NA
CASSPPKTSGGPETQYF	TGTGCCAGCTCACCACCTAAGACTAGCGGGGGGCCGGAGACCCAGTACTTC	NA	TRBV18	TRBJ2-5	TRBD2
CASSQLPAGAEKLFF	TGCGCCAGCAGCCAACTACCCGCCGGTGCCGAAAAACTGTTTTTT	NA	TRBV4-1	TRBJ1-4	NA
CASSLAQVYSNQPQHF	TGCGCCAGCAGCTTGGCCCAAGTATATAGCAATCAGCCCCAGCATTTT	once	TRBV5-1	TRBJ1-5	NA
CASSFNNDEKLFF	TGTGCCAGCAGTTTTAACAACGATGAAAAACTGTTTTTT	NA	TRBV27	TRBJ1-4	NA
CASSSQGHQPQHF	TGTGCCAGTAGTAGCCAGGGACACCAGCCCCAGCATTTT	NA	TRBV19	TRBJ1-5	NA
CASSFVAGDYNEQFF	TGTGCCAGCAGTTTTGTAGCGGGGGACTACAATGAGCAGTTCTTC	NA	TRBV28	TRBJ2-1	TRBD2
CASKQGSLNTDTQYF	TGCGCCAGCAAGCAGGGCTCCCTTAACACAGATACGCAGTATTTT	once	TRBV4-1	TRBJ2-3	NA
CASSLAGGYYGYTF	TGTGCCAGCAGCTTAGCCGGCGGATACTATGGCTACACCTTC	NA	TRBV7-9	TRBJ1-2	NA
CASRASGGPWDTQYF	TGTGCCAGCAGAGCCAGCGGGGGCCCCTGGGATACGCAGTATTTT	NA	TRBV5-4	TRBJ2-3	TRBD2
CASSQGHGELFF	TGTGCCAGCAGTCAGGGTCACGGGGAGCTGTTTTTT	once	TRBV6-5	TRBJ2-2	NA